Given below is one T cell receptor beta chain in context. These data are taken from a study of T cell changes during pregnancy in multiple sclerosis. Using immunoSEQ multiplex PCR, the repertoire was profiled, and TCRdb retains in-frame clones only, with some absent. The data show about 120,000 clones, with about 93% seen just once and less than 7.5% held by the top ten. The CDR3 consists of 14 residues. Between the trimmed V and J ends, which lost 5 bases and 2 bases, there was a span of 10 bases. The germline CDR1 and CDR2 sequences are ENHRY and SYGVKD. This sample comprised peripheral blood, obtained before pregnancy. The chain combines TRBV10-3 with TRBJ1-5; TRBD1 is a possible D gene (6 bases). The TCR originated in a female donor with multiple sclerosis, enrolled in a pregnancy study. CDR3 nucleotide sequence: TGTGCCATCAGTAGCCGACAGGGCAATCAGCCCCAGCATTTT. Translating gives CAISSRQGNQPQHF.